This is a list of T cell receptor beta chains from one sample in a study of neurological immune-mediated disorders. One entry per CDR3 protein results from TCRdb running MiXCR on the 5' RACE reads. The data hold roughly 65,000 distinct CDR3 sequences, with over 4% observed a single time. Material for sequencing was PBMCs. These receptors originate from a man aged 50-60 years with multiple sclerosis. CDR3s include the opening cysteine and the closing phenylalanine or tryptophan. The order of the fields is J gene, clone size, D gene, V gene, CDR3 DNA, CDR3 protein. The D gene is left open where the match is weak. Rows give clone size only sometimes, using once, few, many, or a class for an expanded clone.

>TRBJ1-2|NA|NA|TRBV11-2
TGTGCCAGCAGCTCTCAGCGGGGTCCTAACTATGGCTACACCTTC
CASSSQRGPNYGYTF
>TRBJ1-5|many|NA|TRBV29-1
TGCAGCGTTGAGAGCAGGCTCCATCAGCCCCAGCATTTT
CSVESRLHQPQHF
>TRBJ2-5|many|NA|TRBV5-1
TGCGCCAGCAGCTGGAACGGCCAAGAGACCCAGTACTTC
CASSWNGQETQYF
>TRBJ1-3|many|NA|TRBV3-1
TGTGCCAGCAGCCAAGTTCGGGGGGCCAGCTCTGGAAACACCATATATTTT
CASSQVRGASSGNTIYF
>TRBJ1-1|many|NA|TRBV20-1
TGCAGTGCTAGAGATCTTACCCCCGCTTTCTTT
CSARDLTPAFF
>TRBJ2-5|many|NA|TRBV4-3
TGCGCCAGCAGCCACCGTGTGGGTAGCGGCACCCAAGAGACCCAGTACTTC
CASSHRVGSGTQETQYF
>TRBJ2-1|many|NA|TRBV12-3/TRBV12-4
TGTGCCAGCAGTTTGGGCAACTTCAATGAGCAGTTCTTC
CASSLGNFNEQFF
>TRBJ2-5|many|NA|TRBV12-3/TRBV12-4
TGTGCCAGCGATAGACAGGTCGGCCTAAAACAGACCCAGTACTTC
CASDRQVGLKQTQYF
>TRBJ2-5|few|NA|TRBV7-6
TGTGCCAGCAGCTTAGGTGCAGGGTACCAAGAGACCAAGTACTTC
CASSLGAGYQETKYF
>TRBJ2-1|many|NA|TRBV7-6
TGTGCCAGCAGCTGGGGCCGGGGCAATGAGCAGTTCTTC
CASSWGRGNEQFF
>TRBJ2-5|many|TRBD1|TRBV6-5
TGTGCCACCAAACGGACAGGTCAAGAGACCCAGTACTTC
CATKRTGQETQYF
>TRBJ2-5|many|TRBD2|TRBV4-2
TGTGCCAGCAGCCGAGCTAGCGGGGCACAAGAGACCCAGTACTTC
CASSRASGAQETQYF
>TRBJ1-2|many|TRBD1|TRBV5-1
TGCGCCAGCAGCTTCACTACAGGGGGCGCCGGTGGCTACACCTTC
CASSFTTGGAGGYTF
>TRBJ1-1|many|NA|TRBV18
TGTGCCAGCTCACCACGTAGAGAACTGGGGGAAGCTTTCTTT
CASSPRRELGEAFF
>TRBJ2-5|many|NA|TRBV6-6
TGTGCCAGCAGTTACGGCGGGCCTCAAGAGACCCAGTACTTC
CASSYGGPQETQYF
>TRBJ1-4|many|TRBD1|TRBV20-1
TGCAGTGCTGAGGACAGGGGGAGAGCTAATGAAAAACTGTTTTTT
CSAEDRGRANEKLFF
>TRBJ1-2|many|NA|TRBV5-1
TGCGCCAGCAGTCCCCTGGGTGGGAAAGGCTACACCTTC
CASSPLGGKGYTF
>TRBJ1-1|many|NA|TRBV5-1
TGCGCCAGCAGCTTGGCCCCCGGCTCAACTGAAGCTTTCTTT
CASSLAPGSTEAFF